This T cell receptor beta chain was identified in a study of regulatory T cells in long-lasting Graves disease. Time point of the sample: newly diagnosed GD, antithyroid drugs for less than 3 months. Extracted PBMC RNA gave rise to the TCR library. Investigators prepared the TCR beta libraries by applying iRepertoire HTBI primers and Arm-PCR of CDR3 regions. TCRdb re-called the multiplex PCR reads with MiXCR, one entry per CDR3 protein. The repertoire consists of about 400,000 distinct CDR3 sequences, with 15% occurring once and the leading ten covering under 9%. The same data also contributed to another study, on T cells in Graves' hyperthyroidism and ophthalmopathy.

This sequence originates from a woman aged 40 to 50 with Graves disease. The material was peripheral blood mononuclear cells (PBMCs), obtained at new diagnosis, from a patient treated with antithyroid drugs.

CDR3 in amino acids: CASSLSPPGPYNEQFF. The CDR3 coding sequence is TGTGCCAGTAGTCTCAGCCCTCCGGGGCCCTACAATGAGCAGTTCTTC. This chain uses TRBV19 with TRBJ2-1; D may be TRBD1 or TRBD2 (5 bases each). The germline V gene encodes CDR1 LNHDA and CDR2 SQIVND (reference sequence). V was shortened by 5 bases and J by 2 bases, with 16 bases between the two germline ends. CDR3 length: 16 amino acids.